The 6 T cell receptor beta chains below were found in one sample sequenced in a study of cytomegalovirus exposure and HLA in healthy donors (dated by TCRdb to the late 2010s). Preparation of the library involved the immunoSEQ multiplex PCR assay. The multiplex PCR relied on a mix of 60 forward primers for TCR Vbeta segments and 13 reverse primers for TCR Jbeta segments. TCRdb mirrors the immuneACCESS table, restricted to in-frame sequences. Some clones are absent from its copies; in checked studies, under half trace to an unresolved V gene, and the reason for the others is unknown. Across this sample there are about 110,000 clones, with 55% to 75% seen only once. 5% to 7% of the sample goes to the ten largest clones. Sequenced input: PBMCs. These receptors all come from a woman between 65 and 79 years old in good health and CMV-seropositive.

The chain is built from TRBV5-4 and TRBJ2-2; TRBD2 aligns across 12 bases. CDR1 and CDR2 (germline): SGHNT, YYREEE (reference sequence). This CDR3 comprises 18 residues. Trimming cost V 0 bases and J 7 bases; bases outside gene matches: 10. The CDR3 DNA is TGTGCCAGCAGCTTGGCTACCCTAGCGGGGGGGCCGGACGGGGAGCTGTTTTTT. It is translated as CASSLATLAGGPDGELFF.

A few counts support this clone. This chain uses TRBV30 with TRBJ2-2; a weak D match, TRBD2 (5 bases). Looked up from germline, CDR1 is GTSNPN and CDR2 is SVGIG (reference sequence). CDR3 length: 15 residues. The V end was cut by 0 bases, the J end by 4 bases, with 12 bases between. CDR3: CAWSVSRGLTGELFF. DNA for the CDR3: TGTGCCTGGAGTGTCAGCCGCGGGCTCACCGGGGAGCTGTTTTTT.

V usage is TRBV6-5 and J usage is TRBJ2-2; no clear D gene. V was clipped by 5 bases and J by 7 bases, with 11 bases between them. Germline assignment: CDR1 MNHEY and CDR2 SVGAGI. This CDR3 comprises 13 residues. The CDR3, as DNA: TGTGCCAGCAGTCCTGGTCCTAACGGGGAGCTGTTTTTT. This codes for CASSPGPNGELFF.

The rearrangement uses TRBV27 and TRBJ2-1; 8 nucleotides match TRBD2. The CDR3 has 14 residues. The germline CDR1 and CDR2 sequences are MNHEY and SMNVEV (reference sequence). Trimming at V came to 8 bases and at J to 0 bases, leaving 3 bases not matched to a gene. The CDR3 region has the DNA TGTGCCAGCCCCGGGACTAGCTCCTACAATGAGCAGTTCTTC. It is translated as CASPGTSSYNEQFF.

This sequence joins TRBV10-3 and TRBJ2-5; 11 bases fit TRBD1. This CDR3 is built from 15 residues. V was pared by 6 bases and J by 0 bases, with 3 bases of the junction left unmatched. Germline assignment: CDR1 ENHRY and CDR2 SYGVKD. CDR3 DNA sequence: TGTGCCATCAGGGGACAGGGGGGTTACCAAGAGACCCAGTACTTC. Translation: CAIRGQGGYQETQYF.

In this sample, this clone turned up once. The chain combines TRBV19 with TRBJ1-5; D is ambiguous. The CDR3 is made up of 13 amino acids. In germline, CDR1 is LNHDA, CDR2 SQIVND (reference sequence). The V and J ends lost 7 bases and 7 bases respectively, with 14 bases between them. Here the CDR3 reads CASTDTRGQPQHF. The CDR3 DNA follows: TGTGCCAGTACAGATACTCGAGGGCAGCCCCAGCATTTT.